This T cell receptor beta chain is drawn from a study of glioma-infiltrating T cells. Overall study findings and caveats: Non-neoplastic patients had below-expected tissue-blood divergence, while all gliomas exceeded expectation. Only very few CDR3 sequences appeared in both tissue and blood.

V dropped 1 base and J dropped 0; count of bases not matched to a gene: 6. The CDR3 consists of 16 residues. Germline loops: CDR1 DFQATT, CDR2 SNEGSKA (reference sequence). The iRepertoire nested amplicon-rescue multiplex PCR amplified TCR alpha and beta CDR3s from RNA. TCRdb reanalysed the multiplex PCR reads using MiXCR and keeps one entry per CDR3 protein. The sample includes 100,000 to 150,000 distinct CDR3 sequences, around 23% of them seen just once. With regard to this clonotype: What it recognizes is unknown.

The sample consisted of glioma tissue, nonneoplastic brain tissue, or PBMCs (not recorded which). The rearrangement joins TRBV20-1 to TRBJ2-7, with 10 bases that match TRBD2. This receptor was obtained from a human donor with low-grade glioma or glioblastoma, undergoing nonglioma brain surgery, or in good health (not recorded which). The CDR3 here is CSARVQLAGDSYEQYV. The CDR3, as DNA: TGCAGTGCTAGAGTCCAGCTAGCGGGGGACTCCTACGAGCAGTACGTC.